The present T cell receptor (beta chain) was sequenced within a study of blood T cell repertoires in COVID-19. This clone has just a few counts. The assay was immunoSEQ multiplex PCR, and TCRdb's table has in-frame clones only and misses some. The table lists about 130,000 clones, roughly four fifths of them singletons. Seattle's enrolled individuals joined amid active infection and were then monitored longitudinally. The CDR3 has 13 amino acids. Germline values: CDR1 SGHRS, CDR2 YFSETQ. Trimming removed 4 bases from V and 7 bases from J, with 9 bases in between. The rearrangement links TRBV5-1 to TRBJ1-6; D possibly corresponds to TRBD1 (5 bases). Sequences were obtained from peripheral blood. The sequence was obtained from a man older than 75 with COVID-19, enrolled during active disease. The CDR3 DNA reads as TGCGCCAGCAGCCCGGGGGAGAATTCACCCCTCCACTTT. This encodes CASSPGENSPLHF.